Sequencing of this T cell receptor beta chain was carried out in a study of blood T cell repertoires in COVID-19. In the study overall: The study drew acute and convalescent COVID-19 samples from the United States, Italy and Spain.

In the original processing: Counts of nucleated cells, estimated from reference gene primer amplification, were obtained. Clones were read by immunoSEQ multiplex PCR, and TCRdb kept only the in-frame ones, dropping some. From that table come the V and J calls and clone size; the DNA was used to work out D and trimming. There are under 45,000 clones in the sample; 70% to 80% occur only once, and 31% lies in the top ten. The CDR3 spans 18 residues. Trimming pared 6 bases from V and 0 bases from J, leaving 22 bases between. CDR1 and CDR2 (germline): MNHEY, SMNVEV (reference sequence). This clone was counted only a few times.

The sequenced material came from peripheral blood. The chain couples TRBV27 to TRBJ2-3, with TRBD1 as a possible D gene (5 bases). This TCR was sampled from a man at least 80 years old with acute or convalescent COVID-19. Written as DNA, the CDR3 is TGTGCCAGCAGGACCAGGCCCCCGACAGACGCTAGCACAGATACGCAGTATTTT. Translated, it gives CASRTRPPTDASTDTQYF.